This T cell receptor beta chain derives from a study of T-cell memory formation after mild COVID-19. This clonotype showed up just a few times. Germline CDR1 reads SEHNR; CDR2 reads FQNEAQ (reference sequence). This CDR3 is 15 amino acids long. Trimming shortened V by 4 bases and J by 3 bases, and 12 bases separated the two germline ends. TCRdb analysed the 5' RACE reads with MiXCR anew, one entry per CDR3 protein. The profile covers about 150,000 distinct CDR3 sequences, with approximately 12% appearing a single time and approximately 3.4% taken by the ten largest. The TCR sequence derives from a man aged 18 to 29 who had mild COVID-19 (a few samples of this study predate the infection). Cell type and time point are not known. This chain links TRBV7-9 with TRBJ2-2; D uncertain. Sequenced material: PBMCs or a T cell subset sorted from them (not recorded which). The CDR3 DNA reads TGTGCCAGCAGCTCGGTGGGGAATTACACCGGGGAGCTGTTTTTT. Translation: CASSSVGNYTGELFF.